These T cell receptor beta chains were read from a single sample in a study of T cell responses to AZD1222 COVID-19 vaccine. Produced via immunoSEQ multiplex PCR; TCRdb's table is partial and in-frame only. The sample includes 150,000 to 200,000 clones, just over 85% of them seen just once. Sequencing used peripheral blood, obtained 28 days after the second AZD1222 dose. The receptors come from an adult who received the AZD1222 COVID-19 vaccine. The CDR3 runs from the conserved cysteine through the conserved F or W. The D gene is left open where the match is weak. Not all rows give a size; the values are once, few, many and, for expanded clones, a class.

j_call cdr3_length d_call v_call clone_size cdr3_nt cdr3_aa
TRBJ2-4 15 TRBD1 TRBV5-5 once TGTGCCAGCAGCTTTCTGGGGACAGTCGAGTACATTCAGTACTTC CASSFLGTVEYIQYF
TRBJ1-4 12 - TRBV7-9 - TGTGCCAGCAGCCTGATTGGGGAAAAACTGTTTTTT CASSLIGEKLFF
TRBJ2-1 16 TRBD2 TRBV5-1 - TGCGCCAGCAGCTTGGAATGGACTAGAGTCGACAATGAGCAGTTCTTC CASSLEWTRVDNEQFF
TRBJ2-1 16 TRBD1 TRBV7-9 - TGTGCCAGCAGCTTAGCGATCGGGACAGCGTCCAATGAGCAGTTCTTC CASSLAIGTASNEQFF
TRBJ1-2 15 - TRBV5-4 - TGTGCCAGCAGCTTGGTGGGGGCGTATGACTATGGCTACACCTTC CASSLVGAYDYGYTF
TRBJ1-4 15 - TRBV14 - TGTGCCAGCAGCCAATCGTTGGGAGAAGGTGAAAAACTGTTTTTT CASSQSLGEGEKLFF
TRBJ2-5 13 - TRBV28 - TGTGCCAGCAGTTTAGAGGTCCCTGGGACCCAGTACTTC CASSLEVPGTQYF
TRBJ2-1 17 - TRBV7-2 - TGTGCCAGCAGCTTAGGAGATTGGGGGGGCATTCACAATGAGCAGTTCTTC CASSLGDWGGIHNEQFF
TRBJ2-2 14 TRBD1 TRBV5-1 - TGCGCCAGTGCTCCGGGACAGGGCCCCGGGGAGCTGTTTTTT CASAPGQGPGELFF
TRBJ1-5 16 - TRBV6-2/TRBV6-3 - TGTGCCAGCAGTTACTCGGCGGGTTATAGCAATCAGCCCCAGCATTTT CASSYSAGYSNQPQHF
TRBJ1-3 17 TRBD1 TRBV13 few TGTGCCAGCAGCCCCCGACAGGGTCGTTCCTCTGGAAACACCATATATTTT CASSPRQGRSSGNTIYF
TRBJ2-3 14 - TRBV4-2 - TGTGCCAGCAGCCCCCGGGCGGACGCAGATACGCAGTATTTT CASSPRADADTQYF
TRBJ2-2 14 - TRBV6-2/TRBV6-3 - TGTGCCAGCAGTTATGGACAGAGCACCGGGGAGCTGTTTTTT CASSYGQSTGELFF
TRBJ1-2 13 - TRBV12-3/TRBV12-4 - TGTGCCAGCAGAGCCTCCGAGGGGTATGGCTACACCTTC CASRASEGYGYTF
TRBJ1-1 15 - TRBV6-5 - TGTGCCAGCAAACGGGCATTATCCCAGAACGGTGAAGCTTTCTTT CASKRALSQNGEAFF
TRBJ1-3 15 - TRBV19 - TGTGCCAGTACCCACTGGGGGTCTCCAGGAAACACCATATATTTT CASTHWGSPGNTIYF
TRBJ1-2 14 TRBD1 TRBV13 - TGTGCCAGCAGCCGACAGGGGGTCAAGGGCGGCTACACCTTC CASSRQGVKGGYTF
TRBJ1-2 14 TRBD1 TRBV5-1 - TGCGCCAGCAGCCCGGGACAGGGTCACTATGGCTACACCTTC CASSPGQGHYGYTF
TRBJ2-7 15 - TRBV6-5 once TGTGCCAGCAGTTACTCTCAGGGAGCGTTGTACGAGCAGTACTTC CASSYSQGALYEQYF
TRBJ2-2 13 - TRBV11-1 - TGTGCCAGCAGCCCCCTGAGGGGTCGGGAGCTGTTTTTT CASSPLRGRELFF
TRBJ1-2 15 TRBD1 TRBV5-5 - TGTGCCAGCAGCTTGTCGACAGGGAACTCCTATGGCTACACCTTC CASSLSTGNSYGYTF
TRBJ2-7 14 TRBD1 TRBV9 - TGTGCCAGCAGCGTGTCAGGGACAGGGAACGAGCAGTACTTC CASSVSGTGNEQYF
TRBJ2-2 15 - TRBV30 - TGTGCCTGGAGTGTAAATGGTAGAATGACCGGGGAGCTGTTTTTT CAWSVNGRMTGELFF
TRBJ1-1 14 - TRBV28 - TGTGCCAGCAGTTCCCCCGACATGAACACTGAAGCTTTCTTT CASSSPDMNTEAFF
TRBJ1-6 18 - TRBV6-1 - TGTGCCAGCAGTGCTCTTACGACAGGTCGAGGATATAATTCACCCCTCCACTTT CASSALTTGRGYNSPLHF
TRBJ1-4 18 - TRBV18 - TGTGCCAGCTCACCACTGCCAGGGAGACTAGCAACTAATGAAAAACTGTTTTTT CASSPLPGRLATNEKLFF
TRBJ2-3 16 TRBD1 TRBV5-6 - TGTGCCAGCAGCTTGGGGGACAGGTTGGGGACAGATACGCAGTATTTT CASSLGDRLGTDTQYF
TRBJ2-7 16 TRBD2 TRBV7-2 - TGTGCCAGCAGCTTAGAGGGCAGCGGGGACCACTACGAGCAGTACTTC CASSLEGSGDHYEQYF
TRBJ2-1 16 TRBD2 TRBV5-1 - TGCGCCAGCAGCCTCCGACTAGCGGGGGGGTACAATGAGCAGTTCTTC CASSLRLAGGYNEQFF
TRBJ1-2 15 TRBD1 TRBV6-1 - TGTGCCAGCAGTGAGGGTACAGGGGGGTTCTATGGCTACACCTTC CASSEGTGGFYGYTF
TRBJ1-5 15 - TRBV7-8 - TGTGCCAGCAGCCTCAGACAGTCCCCCAATCAGCCCCAGCATTTT CASSLRQSPNQPQHF
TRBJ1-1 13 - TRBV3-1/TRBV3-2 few TGTGCCAGCAGCCAAGCTCAGGCGGGTGAAGCTTTCTTT CASSQAQAGEAFF
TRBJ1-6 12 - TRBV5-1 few TGCGCCAGCAGCTTGGGTAATTCACCCCTCCACTTT CASSLGNSPLHF
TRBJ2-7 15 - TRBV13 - TGTGCCAGCAGCAACGGGGGACGGACAACCTACGAGCAGTACTTC CASSNGGRTTYEQYF
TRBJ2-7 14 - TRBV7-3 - TGTGCCAGCAGCTTGTCTGGGATGGGCCGCGAGCAGTACTTC CASSLSGMGREQYF
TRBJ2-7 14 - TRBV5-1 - TGCGCCAGCAGCTTGGGACCGGGGGACTACGAGCAGTACTTC CASSLGPGDYEQYF
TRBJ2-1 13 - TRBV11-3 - TGTGCCAGCAGCTTAGGTCCTATGAATGAGCAGTTCTTC CASSLGPMNEQFF
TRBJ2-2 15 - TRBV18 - TGTGCCAGCTCACCCCTAAGCGGTGACACCGGGGAGCTGTTTTTT CASSPLSGDTGELFF
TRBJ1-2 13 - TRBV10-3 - TGTGCCATCACCGATGGACAAATTCATGGCTACACCTTC CAITDGQIHGYTF
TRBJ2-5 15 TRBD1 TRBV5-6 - TGTGCCAGCAGCTTCACGGGACAGGGGAAAGAGACCCAGTACTTC CASSFTGQGKETQYF
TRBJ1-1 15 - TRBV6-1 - TGTGCCAGCAGTGAATTAGCAGGGGCCAACACTGAAGCTTTCTTT CASSELAGANTEAFF
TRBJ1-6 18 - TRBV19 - TGTGCCAGTAGTGCAAGGGAGCAGGTCAGCTCCTATAATTCACCCCTCCACTTT CASSAREQVSSYNSPLHF
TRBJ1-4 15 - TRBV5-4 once TGTGCCAGCAGCCACGGACAGCGGGTTAATGAAAAACTGTTTTTT CASSHGQRVNEKLFF
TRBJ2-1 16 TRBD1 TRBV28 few TGTGCCAGCAGCACTCTTAGACAGGGGGCCTACAATGAGCAGTTCTTC CASSTLRQGAYNEQFF
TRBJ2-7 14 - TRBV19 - TGTGCCAGTAGTAACCAGGGTTCCTCCTACGAGCAGTACTTC CASSNQGSSYEQYF
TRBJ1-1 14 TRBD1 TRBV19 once TGTGCCAGTATCGAGGACAGGGTGAACACTGAAGCTTTCTTT CASIEDRVNTEAFF
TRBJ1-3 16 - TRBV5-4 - TGTGCCAGCAACATCTATGGGACGGACACTGGAAACACCATATATTTT CASNIYGTDTGNTIYF
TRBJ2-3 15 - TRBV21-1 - TGTGCCAGCAGCAAAGGGACGGCTAGCACAGATACGCAGTATTTT CASSKGTASTDTQYF
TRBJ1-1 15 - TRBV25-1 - TGTGCCAGCAGTGATTCAAGCAGGGTGAACACTGAAGCTTTCTTT CASSDSSRVNTEAFF
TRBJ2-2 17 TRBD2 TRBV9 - TGTGCCAGCAGCTCCCGACTAGCGGGATTTCCCACCGGGGAGCTGTTTTTT CASSSRLAGFPTGELFF
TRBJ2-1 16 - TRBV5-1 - TGCGCCAGCAGGAACATCAGGGGGGACTCCTACAATGAGCAGTTCTTC CASRNIRGDSYNEQFF
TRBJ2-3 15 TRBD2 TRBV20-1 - TGCAGTGCTAGTATCGCTAGCGGGGAGTCAGATACGCAGTATTTT CSASIASGESDTQYF
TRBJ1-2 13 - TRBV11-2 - TGTGCCAGCAGCTTAGATTACAGCTATGGCTACACCTTC CASSLDYSYGYTF